This entry features one T cell receptor beta chain sequence. Its binding antigen is unknown. From each donor, an approximately 2.3 ml peripheral blood sample was collected into PAXgene tubes and kept at -80 degrees C. Without any T cell sorting, total RNA was extracted from whole blood using the PAXgene blood miRNA kit on an automated QIAcube. Deep TCRalpha and TCRbeta repertoire profiling with unique molecular barcoding was performed on peripheral blood of monozygotic twin pairs concordant or discordant for inflammatory bowel disease. Smoking habits were recorded for all twin pairs, with individuals classified as current, former or never smokers. This sample was taken from a study of monozygotic twins with inflammatory bowel disease (dated by TCRdb to between 2018 and 2021). For context, the study as a whole: A total of some 30 monozygotic twin pairs were included in the full study, comprising nine German pairs (four IBD-concordant, five IBD-discordant) and 19 IBD-discordant Danish pairs. The search for disease-associated traits relied mainly on comparing, within discordant pairs, IBD patients with their genetically identical healthy co-twins. Each individual had, on average, about 151 000 unique TCRalpha sequences and 181 000 unique TCRbeta sequences available for analysis. Study-level results and caveats: TCRbeta repertoire diversity, by inverse Simpson index, was decreased in IBD patients compared with their healthy co-twins. Compared with healthy twins, IBD patients shared fewer clonotypes with other individuals, and the difference was most pronounced in patients with signs of disease activity. Because patients were on differing immunosuppressive treatments, the repertoires may have picked up extra background noise and inter-individual variability. The analysis was unable to tell different T cell subtypes apart. Repertoire similarity did not differ between concordant and discordant twins, possibly due to limited statistical power. No single strong signal or clonotype linked to IBD turned up in the results, so the idea that one exists was not supported.

The germline V gene encodes CDR1 MDHEN and CDR2 SYDVKM. Counted from cysteine to phenylalanine, this CDR3 has 15 amino acids. No DNA has been recorded. Libraries were constructed by 5' RACE. The input for every TCR library was approximately 3,500 ng of total RNA. cDNA was synthesized with SMARTScribe reverse transcriptase in eight separate reactions per sample. Unique molecular identifiers containing a 6-nucleotide sample barcode were introduced through template switching during cDNA synthesis. Two nested PCRs of approximately 16 and 10 cycles amplified the TCRalpha and TCRbeta cDNA, and bead purification followed each PCR. Before amplification, the cDNA was treated with uracil DNA-glycosylase and purified using the QIAquick PCR purification kit. In the second PCR, Illumina TruSeq-compatible adapters and sample-specific barcodes were added. TapeStation and Qubit were used to check library quality and concentration, and roughly 4.6 ng of each library was pooled. Sequencing of the pooled libraries was done on an Illumina HiSeq2500 single-index Rapid Run using custom sequencing primers and 2 x 100 bp reads. The authors' pipeline ran thus. UMI-based consensus assembly with MiGEC version 1.2.6 was used to correct PCR and sequencing errors. MiXCR version 2.1.1 was used for V(D)J alignment, clonotype assembly and CDR3 extraction. To normalise gene usage, clonotype sharing and MAIT/NKT TCR abundance, the top 1000, 10 000 and 20 000 clonotypes in each sample were analysed. After downsampling to 27 000 UMIs, diversity was calculated as the inverse Simpson index using the vegan R package. Statistical testing used paired Mann-Whitney U tests on the discordant twin pairs and applied Benjamini-Hochberg correction for multiple testing. TCRdb reprocessed the reads and provides one entry for every CDR3 protein sequence; no DNA is given. For this entry, the V and J calls and clone size follow TCRdb and not the study's own pipeline. The sample table holds approximately 200,000 distinct CDR3 sequences. The top ten clonotypes cover more than 7.5% of the sample.

The sequence derives from a human donor with ulcerative colitis or Crohn's disease, or a healthy co-twin of an affected twin (not recorded which). The rearranged segments are TRBV28 and TRBJ2-2. The sequencing input was blood. The CDR3 protein: CASCLGLLSTGELFF.